This is a list of T cell receptor beta chains from one sample in a study of early T cells in non-severe SARS-CoV-2 infection. TCRdb independently ran MiXCR on the 5' RACE reads; one entry per CDR3 protein. This table has about 45,000 distinct CDR3 sequences, 11% appearing once. The sample was whole blood. The source is an adult who was a healthcare worker with PCR-confirmed SARS-CoV-2 infection or an uninfected control (not recorded which). CDR3s leave out the opening cysteine and the closing phenylalanine or tryptophan. The size of a clone is reported for some rows only, either as once, few or many, or as a class for expanded clones.

AWSGGAKSSYEQY | TRBV30 | many | TRBJ2-7
ASSQAPMAGYGYT | TRBV4-1 | NA | TRBJ1-2
ASRTGSYEQY | TRBV28 | many | TRBJ2-7
SVVTDRPLEQY | TRBV29-1 | many | TRBJ2-7
ATSAPPGSGYSYNEQF | TRBV24-1 | few | TRBJ2-1
SAEDGFNQPQH | TRBV20-1 | many | TRBJ1-5
ASSLWGPNQPQH | TRBV7-8 | many | TRBJ1-5
ASSFQEGLGGYT | TRBV5-4 | few | TRBJ1-2
ASSIRAGVSSYNEQF | TRBV7-9 | many | TRBJ2-1
ARGVNTGELF | TRBV30 | many | TRBJ2-2
ASRAGGPKNKQF | TRBV6-2/TRBV6-3 | NA | TRBJ2-1
ASSPQDPLAQY | TRBV11-2 | NA | TRBJ2-5
ASSLGSIAGYT | TRBV11-1 | few | TRBJ1-2
ATSRGLAEVYNEQF | TRBV15 | few | TRBJ2-1
ASNPYSNQPQH | TRBV6-2/TRBV6-3 | many | TRBJ1-5
ASSDYHNEQF | TRBV12-3/TRBV12-4 | many | TRBJ2-1
ASSQELGATQY | TRBV14 | NA | TRBJ2-3
ASSRNGGQETQY | TRBV7-9 | many | TRBJ2-5
ASSFGTGSETQY | TRBV5-1 | NA | TRBJ2-5
ASSLTSGSEQF | TRBV19 | few | TRBJ2-1
SVTSEAGPYNEQF | TRBV29-1 | many | TRBJ2-1
ASSLEDYSATQY | TRBV7-2 | NA | TRBJ2-3